This T cell receptor (beta chain) stems from a study of CD8+ T cells in alopecia areata. Investigators isolated RNA and reverse transcribed it into cDNA to act as the sequencing template. Libraries were prepared by immunoSEQ multiplex PCR; TCRdb keeps only in-frame clonotypes and omits some of them. This sample has some 130,000 clones, with roughly 58% found just once. This clone was recorded a few times. This specimen consisted of CD4+ T cells sorted from blood, obtained at week 0. This TCR derives from a human donor with alopecia areata.

The CDR3 DNA is TGCAGCGTGATAGCGGGATCCCGCGAGCAGTACTTC. Translated, it gives CSVIAGSREQYF. This chain connects TRBV29-1 to TRBJ2-7, with 8 bases matching TRBD2. In germline, CDR1 is SQVTM, CDR2 ANQGSEA. V trimming: 6 bases; J trimming: 6 bases; junction bases outside the gene matches: 7. The CDR3 consists of 12 residues.